These 26 T cell receptor beta chains came from one sample sequenced in a study of CD8+ T cells in alopecia areata. Extracted RNA was reverse transcribed into cDNA, the sequencing template. Sequenced by immunoSEQ multiplex PCR; TCRdb stores in-frame clones only, minus some. The table includes 100,000 to 150,000 clones, 47% detected once. Material: NKG2D-low CD8+ T cells sorted from blood. These receptors all stem from a human donor with alopecia areata.

This clone was recorded a few times. V is TRBV29-1 and J is TRBJ2-6; TRBD1 matches 9 bases. V lost 3 bases, J lost 3 bases, and 6 bases stayed unmatched. Germline V CDR1 and CDR2: SQVTM, ANQGSEA. This CDR3 region has 16 residues. The CDR3 sequence is CSVEEQGARGANVLTF. The CDR3 coding sequence is TGCAGCGTTGAGGAACAGGGGGCGCGTGGGGCCAACGTCCTGACTTTC.

The V and J genes are TRBV4-1 and TRBJ1-1; possibly TRBD1 for D (6 bases). Germline assignment: CDR1 MGHRA and CDR2 YSYEKL. The CDR3 totals 13 residues. Trimming removed 6 bases at V and 5 bases at J, with 13 bases between. The CDR3 DNA reads as TGCGCCAGCAGACCACAGGGAGATACTGAAGCTTTCTTT. It codes for CASRPQGDTEAFF.

The chain has TRBV27 and TRBJ2-7; tentative D call: TRBD1 (6 bases). Germline lookup yields CDR1 MNHEY and CDR2 SMNVEV (reference sequence). Trimming cost V 9 bases and J 4 bases, with 7 bases left between them. The CDR3 covers 10 residues. CDR3 amino acids: CASGQYEQYF. The CDR3 region has the DNA TGTGCCAGTGGACAGTACGAGCAGTACTTC.

The J gene is TRBJ2-1, the V gene TRBV30; 7 bases align to TRBD1. From germline, CDR1 is GTSNPN and CDR2 SVGIG (reference sequence). The CDR3 sequence is 15 residues long. V lost 3 bases, J lost 0 bases, and 5 bases stayed unmatched. The CDR3 DNA follows: TGTGCCTGGAGAGCCGGGACAGCCTCCTACAATGAGCAGTTCTTC. It yields the protein CAWRAGTASYNEQFF.

This clone was detected once. This chain joins TRBV4-1 and TRBJ2-2, with D hard to call. CDR3 size: 17 residues. The V gene lost 4 bases and the J gene lost 3 bases, with 18 bases spanning the gap. In germline, CDR1 is MGHRA, CDR2 YSYEKL. CDR3 amino acids: CASSPLRRSPDTGELFF. CDR3 in DNA: TGCGCCAGCAGCCCCCTGCGACGATCCCCGGACACCGGGGAGCTGTTTTTT.

The chain has TRBV29-1 and TRBJ2-3, with a possible D match to TRBD2 (7 bases). Germline assignment: CDR1 SQVTM and CDR2 ANQGSEA. The CDR3 is 14 amino acids. The CDR3 sequence: CTSTGGARTDTQYF. DNA of the CDR3: TGCACTAGCACTGGGGGGGCTCGCACAGATACGCAGTATTTT.

This clone has a handful of counts. Within the sample, other DNA sequences also encode this same CDR3. The chain carries TRBV29-1 and TRBJ1-2; D is undetermined. Germline V CDR1 and CDR2: SQVTM, ANQGSEA. Deletions cut 6 bases from V and 7 bases from J, with 6 bases between. This CDR3 is 9 amino acids long. The CDR3 protein is CSVDGGYTF. In DNA, the CDR3 is TGCAGCGTCGACGGTGGCTACACCTTC.

This rearrangement joins TRBV5-6 to TRBJ1-1; 8 positions match TRBD1. Germline loops: CDR1 SGHDT, CDR2 YYEEEE. The CDR3 contains 14 residues. After removal of 5 bases from V and 4 bases from J, the junction contained 7 bases not matched to a gene. The CDR3 region is CASSFDRGGTEAFF. The CDR3 DNA reads as TGTGCCAGCAGTTTCGACAGGGGAGGCACTGAAGCTTTCTTT.

The rearrangement uses TRBV29-1 and TRBJ1-1; D remains ambiguous. The germline V gene encodes CDR1 SQVTM and CDR2 ANQGSEA. The V and J ends lost 6 bases and 1 base respectively, with 12 bases between them. The CDR3 runs to 13 residues. CDR3 DNA sequence: TGCAGCGTCCCCTGGACCGGGAACACTGAAGCTTTCTTT. Its protein product is CSVPWTGNTEAFF.

To note about this clone: Additional DNA sequences in this sample encode the identical CDR3. The chain has TRBV29-1 and TRBJ1-1; D is ambiguous. V was cut by 3 bases and J by 3 bases, with 8 bases left in between. CDR1 and CDR2 from the germline V gene are SQVTM and ANQGSEA. The CDR3 covers 12 residues. The CDR3 loop is CSVESGYTEAFF. Written as DNA, the CDR3 is TGCAGCGTTGAGTCGGGGTACACTGAAGCTTTCTTT.

The V and J genes are TRBV29-1 and TRBJ2-7; D remains ambiguous. The CDR3 is 12 residues long. The V end lost 2 bases, the J end lost 4 bases, and 9 bases lay between the germline ends. Per germline, CDR1 SQVTM and CDR2 ANQGSEA. In DNA, the CDR3 is TGCAGCGTTGAAACCCGCGAATACGAGCAGTACTTC. Translation: CSVETREYEQYF.

This clone has more than one count but fewer than ten. The J gene is TRBJ2-7, the V gene TRBV29-1, with TRBD2 as a possible D gene (5 bases). The V gene lost 4 bases and the J gene lost 0 bases, with 13 bases spanning the gap. The CDR3 contains 14 residues. CDR1 and CDR2 from the germline V gene are SQVTM and ANQGSEA. The CDR3 DNA reads as TGCAGCGTTGGGACCGCACTAGTCTCCTACGAGCAGTACTTC. Translating it yields CSVGTALVSYEQYF.

This clone has only a few counts. The chain combines TRBV7-9 with TRBJ2-5; TRBD2 aligns across 10 bases. With the DNA end fitting TRBJ2-7 better, the J assignment may be wrong. CDR3 length: 19 residues. The V gene's germline CDR1 is SEHNR and CDR2 FQNEAQ (reference sequence). The CDR3 coding sequence is TGTGCCAGCAGCCTACCGGGACAGAAAGGGACTAGCGATACCTACGAGCAGTACTTC. This sequence encodes CASSLPGQKGTSDTYEQYF.

As concerns this clone: Other nucleotide sequences from this sample produce the same CDR3. The chain couples TRBV29-1 to TRBJ1-1; no reliable D call. This CDR3 is built from 10 residues. V lost 4 bases and J lost 4, with 4 bases in between. Germline CDR1 SQVTM, CDR2 ANQGSEA. CDR3 amino acids: CSVGGTEAFF. CDR3 sequence (DNA): TGCAGCGTTGGGGGCACTGAAGCTTTCTTT.

With respect to this clone: One junction end does not reproduce the germline sequence, and a read error may be involved. The chain couples TRBV30 to TRBJ2-7; no clear D. The CDR3 loop spans 12 amino acids. Germline V gives CDR1 GTSNPN, CDR2 SVGIG (reference sequence). The CDR3, as DNA: TGTGCCTGGAGTGCCCTAGGGCAGCCCAATCACTTC. It codes for CAWSALGQPNHF.

The chain employs TRBV7-9 and TRBJ1-1, with 11 bases aligning to TRBD1. The trim removed 5 bases at V and 3 bases at J, leaving 5 bases unmatched. This CDR3 has 15 residues. Germline V gene data show CDR1 as SEHNR and CDR2 as FQNEAQ (reference sequence). In DNA, the CDR3 is TGTGCCAGCAGCCGGGGACAGGGGGGTTACACTGAAGCTTTCTTT. Translation gives CASSRGQGGYTEAFF.

The CDR3 sequence: CASSLAAIGEQYF. The CDR3 bases are TGTGCCAGCAGTTTAGCGGCAATAGGCGAGCAGTACTTC. The chain employs TRBV27 and TRBJ2-7; the D is unclear. Germline V gene sequence: CDR1 MNHEY, CDR2 SMNVEV (reference sequence). V lost 2 bases, J lost 6 bases, and 11 bases lay in between. The CDR3 runs to 13 residues.

The chain employs TRBV29-1 and TRBJ1-1; D remains unclear. Germline V lookup: CDR1 SQVTM, CDR2 ANQGSEA. The V end lost 6 bases, the J end lost 3 bases, and 11 bases lay between the germline ends. The CDR3 loop spans 12 amino acids. CDR3 region: CSVYTSDTEAFF. CDR3 nucleotides: TGCAGCGTCTATACCTCGGACACTGAAGCTTTCTTT.

This clone occurred a few times. The V call is TRBV29-1, the J call TRBJ1-1, with a weak D call TRBD1 (6 bases). The CDR3 consists of 14 residues. Germline V gene data show CDR1 as SQVTM and CDR2 as ANQGSEA. Between the trimmed V and J ends, which lost 4 bases and 2 bases, there was a span of 14 bases. The CDR3 coding sequence is TGCAGCGTTGCCGGGACAAAAATTAACACTGAAGCTTTCTTT. Amino acid sequence: CSVAGTKINTEAFF.

CDR3 sequence: CASSFPGQPQHF. The CDR3 bases are TGTGCCAGCAGTTTTCCCGGACAGCCCCAGCATTTT. V gene TRBV5-6 combines with J gene TRBJ1-5; D unclear. CDR3 length: 12 residues. The V end was cut by 5 bases, the J end by 7 bases, with 10 bases between. Looked up from germline, CDR1 is SGHDT and CDR2 is YYEEEE.

Details on this clone: A junction end diverges from the germline sequence, so it may reflect a read error. The rearrangement links TRBV2 to TRBJ2-7, with 8 bases identical to TRBD1. Germline values: CDR1 SNHLY, CDR2 FYNNEI. CDR3 length: 11 residues. The CDR3 DNA sequence: TGTGCCAGCAGTGCTCCGGACAGGGTGGATTTC. Translated, it gives CASSAPDRVDF.

The DNA of the CDR3 is TGTGCCAGCAGTGACCCCGGGACTAGCACAGATACGCAGTATTTT. This encodes CASSDPGTSTDTQYF. The chain joins TRBV2 to TRBJ2-3, with D maybe TRBD2 (6 bases). V gave up 3 bases and J gave up 0 bases, with 10 bases separating them. Germline CDR1 reads SNHLY; CDR2 reads FYNNEI. The length of the CDR3 is 15 residues.

This clone was observed a few times. The chain couples TRBV28 to TRBJ1-1, with a tentative D call TRBD1 (5 bases). Looked up from germline, CDR1 is MDHEN and CDR2 is SYDVKM. This CDR3 spans 15 amino acids. V was cut by 3 bases and J by 5 bases, with 16 bases left in between. CDR3 region: CASSFRVGTGTEAFF. CDR3 nucleotides: TGTGCCAGCAGTTTTAGGGTGGGGACGGGAACTGAAGCTTTCTTT.

This sequence joins TRBV29-1 and TRBJ2-5; D not resolved. V gave up 1 base and J gave up 3 bases, with 12 bases separating them. Germline V gene lookup returns CDR1 SQVTM and CDR2 ANQGSEA. The CDR3 is 14 amino acids. For the CDR3, the DNA is TGCAGCGTTGAAGGCGGTCAGACCGAAGAGACCCAGTACTTC. Translated: CSVEGGQTEETQYF.

This chain connects TRBV14 to TRBJ2-7; D is possibly TRBD1 or TRBD2 (5 bases each). Germline lookup yields CDR1 SGHDN and CDR2 FVKESK. Trimming shortened V by 11 bases and J by 6 bases, and 26 bases separated the two germline ends. CDR3 length: 15 residues. The CDR3 DNA reads as TGTGCCCAGGGAAGGGACCCCCCCCCTAGGAGCGAGCAGTACTTC. Encoded protein: CAQGRDPPPRSEQYF.

This clone has only a few counts. The gene calls are TRBV29-1 and TRBJ2-7; TRBD2 is a possible D gene (5 bases). Germline V gene lookup returns CDR1 SQVTM and CDR2 ANQGSEA. The CDR3 is made up of 16 amino acids. V lost 1 base and J lost 6, with 22 bases in between. The CDR3 loop reads CSVEAGVKAGRFEQYF. The DNA of the CDR3 is TGCAGCGTTGAAGCCGGGGTAAAGGCCGGACGCTTCGAGCAGTACTTC.